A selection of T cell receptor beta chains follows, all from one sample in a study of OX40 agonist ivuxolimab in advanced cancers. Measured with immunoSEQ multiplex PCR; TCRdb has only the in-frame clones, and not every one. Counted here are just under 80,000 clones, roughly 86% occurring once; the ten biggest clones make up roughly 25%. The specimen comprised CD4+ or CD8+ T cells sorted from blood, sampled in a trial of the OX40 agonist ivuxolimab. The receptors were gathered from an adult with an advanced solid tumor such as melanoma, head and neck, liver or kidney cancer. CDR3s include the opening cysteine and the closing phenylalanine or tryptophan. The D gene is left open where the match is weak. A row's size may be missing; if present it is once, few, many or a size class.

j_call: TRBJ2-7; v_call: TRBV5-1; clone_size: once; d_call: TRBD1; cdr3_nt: TGCGCCAGCAGTTCTGGGACAGGGTATTACGAGCAGTACTTC; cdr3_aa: CASSSGTGYYEQYF
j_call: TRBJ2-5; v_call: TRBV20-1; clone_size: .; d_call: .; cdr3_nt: TGCAGTGCTAGAGAGTCCGAGACCCAGTACTTC; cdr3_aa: CSARESETQYF
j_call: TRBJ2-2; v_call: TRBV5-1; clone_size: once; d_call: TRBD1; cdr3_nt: TGCGCCAGCAGCCCTCCGGGACAGGGCAATGCCGGGGAGCTGTTTTTT; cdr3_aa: CASSPPGQGNAGELFF
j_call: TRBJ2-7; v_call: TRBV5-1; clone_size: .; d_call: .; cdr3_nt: TGCGCCAGCAGCTTGGTGGGCTCAGGCGACGAGCAGTACTTC; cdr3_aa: CASSLVGSGDEQYF
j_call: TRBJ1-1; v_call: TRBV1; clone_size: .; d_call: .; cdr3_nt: TGCACCAGCAGCCACCGGGACAGGATGAACACTGAAGCTTTCTTT; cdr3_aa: CTSSHRDRMNTEAFF
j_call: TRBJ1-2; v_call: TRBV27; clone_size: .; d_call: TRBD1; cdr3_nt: TGTGCCAGCAGTTTAGACAGGGGCTATGGCTACACCTTC; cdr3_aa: CASSLDRGYGYTF
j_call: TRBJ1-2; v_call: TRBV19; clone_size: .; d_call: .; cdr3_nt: TGTGCCAGTAGTATCGGGGCTCCCGTGGGCTACACCTTC; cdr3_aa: CASSIGAPVGYTF
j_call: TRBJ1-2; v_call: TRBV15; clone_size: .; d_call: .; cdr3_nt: TGTGCCACCAGCAGTCAGGGTTGGAGCTATGGCTACACCTTC; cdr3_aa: CATSSQGWSYGYTF
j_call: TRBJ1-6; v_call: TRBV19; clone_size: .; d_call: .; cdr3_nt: TGTGCCAGTAGTTGGCCCCCGGGACATCGGATGGGTAATTCACCCCTCCACTTT; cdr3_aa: CASSWPPGHRMGNSPLHF
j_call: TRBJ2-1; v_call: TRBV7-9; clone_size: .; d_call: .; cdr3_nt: TGTGCCAGCAGCTTAGCTATGTGGGTTTTCTACAATGAGCAGTTCTTC; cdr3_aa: CASSLAMWVFYNEQFF
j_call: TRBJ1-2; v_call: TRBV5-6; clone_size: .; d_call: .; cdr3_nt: TGTGCCAGCAGCTCTATGGGGTTTGACAGAGGGCATGGCTACACCTTC; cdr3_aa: CASSSMGFDRGHGYTF
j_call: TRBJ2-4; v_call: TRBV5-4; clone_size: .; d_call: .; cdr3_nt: TGTGCCAGCAGCAGCTTTTCGAGATCCAAAAACATTCAGTACTTC; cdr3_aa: CASSSFSRSKNIQYF
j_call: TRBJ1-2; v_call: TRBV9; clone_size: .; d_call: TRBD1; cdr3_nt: TGTGCCAGCTCCCGGGACAGGGATGGCTACACCTTC; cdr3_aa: CASSRDRDGYTF
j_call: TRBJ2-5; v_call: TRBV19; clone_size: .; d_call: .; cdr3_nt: TGTGCCAGTAGTATGCAAGGCGTGACCCAGTACTTC; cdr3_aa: CASSMQGVTQYF
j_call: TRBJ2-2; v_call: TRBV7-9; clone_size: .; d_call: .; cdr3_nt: TGTGCCAGCAGCTTAGCTGGGGGTCTCACCGGGGAGCTGTTTTTT; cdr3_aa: CASSLAGGLTGELFF
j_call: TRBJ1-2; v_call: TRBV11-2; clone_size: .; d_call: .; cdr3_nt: TGTGCCAGCAGTTCGCAGGGGATCTATGGCTACACCTTC; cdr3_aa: CASSSQGIYGYTF
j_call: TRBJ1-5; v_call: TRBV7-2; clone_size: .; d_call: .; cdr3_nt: TGTGCCAGCAGCTTCTCAAGTGGCAATCAGCCCCAGCATTTT; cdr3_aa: CASSFSSGNQPQHF
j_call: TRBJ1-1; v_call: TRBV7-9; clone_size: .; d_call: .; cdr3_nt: TGTGCCAGCAGCTCGCTCGCGGTTGGTGAAGCTTTCTTT; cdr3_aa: CASSSLAVGEAFF
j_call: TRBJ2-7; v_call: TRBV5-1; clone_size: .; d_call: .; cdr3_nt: TGCGCCAGCAGCCAGACAGAGTCCTACGAGCAGTACTTC; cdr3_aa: CASSQTESYEQYF
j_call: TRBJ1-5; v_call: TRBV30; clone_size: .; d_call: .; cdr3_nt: TGTGCCTGGAATAACGGGGGTAACCAGCCCCAGCATTTT; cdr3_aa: CAWNNGGNQPQHF
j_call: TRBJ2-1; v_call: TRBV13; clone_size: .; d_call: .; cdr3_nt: TGTGCCAGCAGCCATACGACAGCGAAAGACAATGAGCAGTTCTTC; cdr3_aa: CASSHTTAKDNEQFF
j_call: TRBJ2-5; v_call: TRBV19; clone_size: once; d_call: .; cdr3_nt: TGTGCCAGTAGCCAACAGGGATGGGAGACCCAGTACTTC; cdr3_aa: CASSQQGWETQYF
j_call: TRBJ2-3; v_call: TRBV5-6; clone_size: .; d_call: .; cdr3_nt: TGTGCCAGCAGTTTTCTCGGACCATCAGATACGCAGTATTTT; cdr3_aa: CASSFLGPSDTQYF
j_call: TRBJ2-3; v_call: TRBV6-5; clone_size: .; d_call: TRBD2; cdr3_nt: TGTGCCAGCAGACGCGGACTAGCGGGAGTGGGTACGCAGTATTTT; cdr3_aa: CASRRGLAGVGTQYF
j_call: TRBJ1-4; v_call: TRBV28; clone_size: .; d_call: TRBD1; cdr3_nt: TGTGCCAGCAGGAAGAGAAGACAGGGGACTCGCGCAACTAATGAAAAACTGTTTTTT; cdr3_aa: CASRKRRQGTRATNEKLFF
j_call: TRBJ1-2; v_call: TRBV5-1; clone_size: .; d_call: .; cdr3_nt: TGCGCCAGCAGCCAGACAGGTCCCCTTAACTATGGCTACACCTTC; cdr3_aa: CASSQTGPLNYGYTF
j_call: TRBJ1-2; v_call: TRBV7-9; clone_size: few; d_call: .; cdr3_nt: TGTGCCAGCAGCTTAGGCACTGGGGGTGGCTACACCTTC; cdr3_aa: CASSLGTGGGYTF
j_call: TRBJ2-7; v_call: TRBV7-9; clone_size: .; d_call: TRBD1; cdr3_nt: TGTGCCAGCAGCTCCAGGGGGCCCTACGAGCAGTACTTC; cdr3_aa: CASSSRGPYEQYF